The 29 T cell receptor beta chains in this list originate from one sample, sequenced in a study of blood T cell repertoires in COVID-19. Data came from immunoSEQ multiplex PCR; TCRdb stores just in-frame clones and leaves some out. The top ten clones hold 1.7% of a sample with around 280,000 clones, about nine tenths of them seen once. The sequenced material came from PBMCs or T cells enriched from blood (not recorded which). The receptors shown here come from a woman aged 40-49 years who had recovered from COVID-19.

The V gene is TRBV4-3, the J gene TRBJ2-7; 8 positions match TRBD2. This CDR3 is 15 amino acids long. From germline, CDR1 is LGHNA and CDR2 YSLEER. With 1 base clipped from V and 5 bases from J, the junction kept 7 bases outside the gene matches. The CDR3 DNA sequence: TGCGCCAGCAGCCAAGTGACGGGAGGGGCCCACGAGCAGTACTTC. Protein product: CASSQVTGGAHEQYF.

The chain is built from TRBV19 and TRBJ1-5; 8 nucleotides align to TRBD1. This CDR3 region has 14 residues. The V and J ends lost 5 bases and 7 bases, in that order; junction bases with no gene match: 7. CDR1 is LNHDA and CDR2 is SQIVND in the germline V gene (reference sequence). This chain's CDR3 is CASSPQGVGQPQHF. The CDR3 DNA reads as TGTGCCAGTAGTCCACAGGGGGTAGGCCAGCCCCAGCATTTT.

The rearrangement uses TRBV6-5 and TRBJ1-6, with D maybe TRBD1 (5 bases). The CDR3 sequence is 15 residues long. CDR1 and CDR2 (germline): MNHEY, SVGAGI. Trimming removed 1 base at V and 6 bases at J, with 10 bases between. CDR3 bases: TGTGCCAGCAGTTACTTAGGGGCGATTAATTCACCCCTCCACTTT. Translation: CASSYLGAINSPLHF.

The V and J genes are TRBV5-1 and TRBJ1-1; 10 bases match TRBD1. After removal of 0 bases from V and 0 bases from J, the junction contained 5 bases not matched to a gene. Germline V gene lookup returns CDR1 SGHRS and CDR2 YFSETQ. The CDR3 contains 17 residues. The CDR3 bases are TGCGCCAGCAGCTTGGCCCTGGGACAGGGGTTGAACACTGAAGCTTTCTTT. This sequence encodes CASSLALGQGLNTEAFF.

The rearrangement uses TRBV5-4 and TRBJ1-1; 8 bases agree with TRBD1. CDR3 length equals 17 residues. Per germline, CDR1 SGHNT and CDR2 YYREEE (reference sequence). V shed 4 bases and J 1 base; nucleotides not matched to a gene: 12. The CDR3 nucleotides read TGTGCCAGCAGCCCCTTGGTTGGGACAGGTGGGAACACTGAAGCTTTCTTT. Encoded protein: CASSPLVGTGGNTEAFF.

This sequence joins TRBV14 and TRBJ2-2; D unclear. Germline CDR1 is SGHDN and CDR2 is FVKESK. Trimming stripped 4 bases from V and 2 bases from J, with 8 bases between. This CDR3 contains 14 residues. The CDR3: CASSPSLNTGELFF. CDR3 DNA sequence: TGTGCCAGCAGCCCCTCCCTCAACACCGGGGAGCTGTTTTTT.

The chain employs TRBV7-2 and TRBJ1-2; 7 bases map to TRBD1. Germline CDR1 reads SGHTA; CDR2 reads FQGNSA. The ends lost 1 base at V and 7 bases at J; junction bases unmatched: 6. This CDR3 is 14 amino acids long. The CDR3 loop reads CASSLGLQGFGYTF. CDR3 bases: TGTGCCAGCAGCTTAGGGCTACAGGGGTTTGGCTACACCTTC.

The gene calls are TRBV9 and TRBJ1-1, with D perhaps TRBD1 (6 bases). V was trimmed by 0 bases and J by 5 bases, leaving 8 bases between them. The germline CDR1 and CDR2 sequences are SGDLS and YYNGEE. The CDR3 totals 13 residues. In DNA form, the CDR3 reads TGTGCCAGCAGCGTAGGTACAGGGACTGAAGCTTTCTTT. Its translation: CASSVGTGTEAFF. The full variable domain, in which reference TRBV9 and TRBJ1-1 provide the parts outside the CDR3, is DSGVTQTPKHLITATGQRVTLRCSPRSGDLSVYWYQQSLDQGLQFLIQYYNGEERAKGNILERFSAQQFPDLHSELNLSSLELGDSALYFCASSVGTGTEAFFGQGTRLTVV.

This clone was observed once. The chain employs TRBV27 and TRBJ1-5; D might be TRBD1 (6 bases). This CDR3 is 17 amino acids long. The germline gives CDR1 MNHEY, CDR2 SMNVEV (reference sequence). V lost 3 bases, J lost 0 bases, and 15 bases lay in between. The CDR3 DNA follows: TGTGCCAGCAGTTTGGGACACCTGTCTTATAGCAATCAGCCCCAGCATTTT. This codes for CASSLGHLSYSNQPQHF.

The V and J genes are TRBV18 and TRBJ1-2; 9 positions match TRBD1. From germline, CDR1 is KGHSH and CDR2 LQKENI. The CDR3 is made up of 16 amino acids. The V and J ends lost 2 bases and 0 bases, in that order; junction bases with no gene match: 4. DNA for the CDR3: TGTGCCAGCTCACCAGGGACAGGGTCATCTAACTATGGCTACACCTTC. Amino acids: CASSPGTGSSNYGYTF. The variable domain in full, completed from reference TRBV18 and TRBJ1-2, reads NAGVMQNPRHLVRRRGQEARLRCSPMKGHSHVYWYRQLPEEGLKFMVYLQKENIIDESGMPKERFSAEFPKEGPSILRIQQVVRGDSAAYFCASSPGTGSSNYGYTFGSGTRLTVV.

This clone was counted only a few times. V gene TRBV5-1 combines with J gene TRBJ1-3, with D maybe TRBD1 (5 bases). Germline V gives CDR1 SGHRS, CDR2 YFSETQ. The CDR3 has 16 amino acids. Trimming removed 0 bases from V and 8 bases from J, with 18 bases in between. The DNA of the CDR3 is TGCGCCAGCAGCTTGGAAGGGGCGAGCCTCGTTGACACCATATATTTT. It specifies CASSLEGASLVDTIYF.

The chain uses TRBV7-2 and TRBJ2-1; D possibly corresponds to TRBD2 (5 bases). The CDR3 extends over 12 amino acids. The V end was cut by 5 bases, the J end by 4 bases, with 6 bases between. The germline V gene has CDR1 SGHTA and CDR2 FQGNSA. The CDR3 region is CASSPGYNEQFF. The CDR3 nucleotides read TGTGCCAGCAGCCCGGGGTACAATGAGCAGTTCTTC.

This clone turned up a few times. The chain joins TRBV12-3 or TRBV12-4 to TRBJ1-3; no reliable D call. The CDR3 is 11 amino acids. Trimming took off 8 bases at V and 6 bases at J, with 8 bases between the two ends. The CDR3 loop reads CASGVPNTIYF. The CDR3 DNA reads as TGTGCCAGCGGAGTCCCAAACACCATATATTTT.

The V call is TRBV7-2, the J call TRBJ2-7; 8 bases are shared with TRBD2. V was pared by 0 bases and J by 0 bases, with 4 bases of the junction left unmatched. Germline CDR1 reads SGHTA; CDR2 reads FQGNSA. This CDR3 spans 16 amino acids. The CDR3 is CASSLAGGALSYEQYF. In DNA, the CDR3 is TGTGCCAGCAGCTTAGCCGGGGGGGCTCTCTCCTACGAGCAGTACTTC. Full variable domain (outside the CDR3, taken from reference TRBV7-2 and TRBJ2-7): GAGVSQSPSNKVTEKGKDVELRCDPISGHTALYWYRQSLGQGLEFLIYFQGNSAPDKSGLPSDRFSAERTGGSVSTLTIQRTQQEDSAVYLCASSLAGGALSYEQYFGPGTRLTVT.

This chain uses TRBV3-1 (or the pseudogene TRBV3-2) with TRBJ2-1, with 10 bases matching TRBD2. This CDR3 comprises 14 residues. Trimming removed 3 bases from V and 9 bases from J; junction bases left unmatched: 5. Germline values: CDR1 LGHDT, CDR2 YNNKEL (reference sequence). The CDR3 reads CASSQASGSGEQFF. The CDR3, as DNA: TGTGCCAGCAGCCAGGCTAGCGGGAGTGGTGAGCAGTTCTTC.

The gene calls are TRBV4-2 and TRBJ2-3, with D perhaps matching TRBD1 (6 bases). This CDR3 is built from 16 residues. The ends were cut back, 0 bases at V and 0 bases at J, with 10 bases in the middle. Per germline, CDR1 LGHNA and CDR2 YNFKEQ. CDR3 in DNA: TGTGCCAGCAGCCAAGATTGGACAGCCAGCACAGATACGCAGTATTTT. This translates into CASSQDWTASTDTQYF.

In this sample, this clone turned up a few times. The rearrangement links TRBV25-1 to TRBJ1-1, with TRBD1 identical over 8 bases. Germline CDR1 is MGHDK and CDR2 is SYGVNS. CDR3 length: 15 amino acids. Trimming removed 6 bases from V and 6 bases from J; junction bases left unmatched: 12. The CDR3 DNA reads as TGTGCCAGCAGGACGCCAGGGGGCGCAGGTTCTGAAGCTTTCTTT. Its protein is CASRTPGGAGSEAFF.

The rearrangement joins TRBV7-2 to TRBJ1-2, with TRBD1 matching 8 bases. The germline gives CDR1 SGHTA, CDR2 FQGNSA. The CDR3 covers 15 residues. V dropped 5 bases and J dropped 2; count of bases not matched to a gene: 7. For the CDR3, the DNA is TGTGCCAGCAGCCGCGGACAGGGATCCAACTATGGCTACACCTTC. Its protein product is CASSRGQGSNYGYTF.

The genes are TRBV2 and TRBJ1-2; 11 nucleotides line up with TRBD1. V trimming: 4 bases; J trimming: 6 bases; junction bases outside the gene matches: 10. The CDR3 extends over 16 amino acids. Germline V gene sequence: CDR1 SNHLY, CDR2 FYNNEI. CDR3 coding DNA: TGTGCCAGCAGTGCCGGACAGGGGGCTTACAGAGATGGCTACACCTTC. This gives the protein CASSAGQGAYRDGYTF.

This clone appeared a single time. The chain uses TRBV7-6 and TRBJ2-7; 10 positions agree with TRBD2. Germline V gene data show CDR1 as SGHVS and CDR2 as FNYEAQ. V lost 6 bases, J lost 6 bases, and 17 bases stayed unmatched. The CDR3 extends over 17 amino acids. The CDR3 sequence: CASSPEMWGSGGSEQYF. The CDR3 DNA reads TGTGCCAGCAGTCCCGAGATGTGGGGTAGCGGGGGGAGCGAGCAGTACTTC.

The V and J genes are TRBV18 and TRBJ1-1; tentative D call: TRBD1 (5 bases). The CDR3 extends over 13 amino acids. The germline CDR1 and CDR2 sequences are KGHSH and LQKENI. V was shortened by 8 bases and J by 2 bases, with 12 bases between the two germline ends. The CDR3 bases are TGTGCCAGCAACCCAGGGTCTAACACTGAAGCTTTCTTT. It translates to CASNPGSNTEAFF.

J is TRBJ1-1 and V is TRBV25-1; the D is unclear. The CDR3 is made up of 12 amino acids. Trimming cost V 8 bases and J 3 bases, with 10 bases left between them. Germline CDR1 is MGHDK and CDR2 is SYGVNS. As DNA, the CDR3 is TGTGCCAGCGGCCGGGGAGACACTGAAGCTTTCTTT. It encodes CASGRGDTEAFF.

This clone was detected only a few times. This chain links TRBV6-1 with TRBJ1-2; D not resolved. Germline assignment: CDR1 MNHNS and CDR2 SASEGT. The germline V and J ends were trimmed by 4 bases and 0 bases, with 15 bases remaining between them. The CDR3 covers 16 residues. The CDR3: CASSGARGTANYGYTF. The CDR3 DNA is TGTGCCAGCAGTGGAGCCAGAGGTACGGCTAACTATGGCTACACCTTC.

The CDR3 sequence: CASTLAGGAFYEQFF. CDR3 coding DNA: TGTGCCAGTACCTTAGCGGGGGGGGCCTTCTATGAGCAGTTCTTC. The chain carries TRBV19 and TRBJ2-1, with 11 bases identical to TRBD2. Trimming cost V 7 bases and J 8 bases; bases outside gene matches: 10. Germline assignment: CDR1 LNHDA and CDR2 SQIVND (reference sequence). The CDR3 spans 15 residues.

The chain recombines TRBV6-5 with TRBJ1-6; D gene unclear. Deletions cut 0 bases from V and 13 bases from J, with 13 bases between. The CDR3 totals 14 residues. Looked up from germline, CDR1 is MNHEY and CDR2 is SVGAGI. CDR3 bases: TGTGCCAGCAGTTACTCGGACGGACCGGGGCCCCTCCACTTT. Encoded protein: CASSYSDGPGPLHF.

This clone was seen a handful of times. V gene TRBV18 combines with J gene TRBJ2-1, with TRBD1 matching over 8 bases. J was trimmed by 3 bases and V by 3 bases; bases with no gene match: 7. CDR1 is KGHSH and CDR2 is LQKENI in the germline V gene. The CDR3 runs to 16 residues. The CDR3 sequence is CASSPGQALNYNEQFF. CDR3 in DNA: TGTGCCAGCTCACCGGGACAGGCCCTAAACTACAATGAGCAGTTCTTC.

This clone was counted a single time. This sequence joins TRBV13 and TRBJ1-2; D remains unclear. The V gene's germline CDR1 is PRHDT and CDR2 FYEKMQ (reference sequence). V lost 2 bases and J 5 bases, leaving 9 bases between the germline ends. The CDR3 has 13 residues. Here the CDR3 reads CASSLKAGYGYTF. In nucleotides, the CDR3 is TGTGCCAGCAGCTTAAAGGCGGGGTATGGCTACACCTTC.

The rearrangement links TRBV7-9 to TRBJ1-5; TRBD1 is a possible D gene (5 bases). Germline CDR1 is SEHNR and CDR2 is FQNEAQ (reference sequence). Between the trimmed V and J ends, which lost 1 base and 2 bases, there was a span of 15 bases. The CDR3 is 17 residues long. The DNA of the CDR3 is TGTGCCAGCAGCTTAGAAGTCAGTAAAGGGGGCAATCAGCCCCAGCATTTT. Translating it yields CASSLEVSKGGNQPQHF.

The chain uses TRBV30 and TRBJ1-1, with 9 bases lining up with TRBD1. V lost 3 bases, J lost 4 bases, and 6 bases stayed unmatched. The germline gives CDR1 GTSNPN, CDR2 SVGIG (reference sequence). This CDR3 has 14 amino acids. In DNA form, the CDR3 reads TGTGCCTGGAGCCGGGACAGGGTGGCCACTGAAGCTTTCTTT. This encodes CAWSRDRVATEAFF.